These 25 T cell receptor beta chains were sequenced from one sample in a study of T cell changes during pregnancy in multiple sclerosis. Measured with immunoSEQ multiplex PCR; TCRdb has only the in-frame clones, and not every one. The sample records about 70,000 clones, about 91% being singletons. Sequencing used peripheral blood, obtained in the first trimester of pregnancy. The receptor set was obtained from a female donor with multiple sclerosis, enrolled in a pregnancy study.

The chain joins TRBV2 to TRBJ1-1; the D is unclear. This CDR3 is 13 amino acids long. V gave up 7 bases and J gave up 5 bases, with 14 bases separating them. Germline V lookup: CDR1 SNHLY, CDR2 FYNNEI. CDR3 nucleotide sequence: TGTGCCAGCAAGGTTCGGGAAGGAACTGAAGCTTTCTTT. It codes for CASKVREGTEAFF. The variable domain in full, with the rest retrieved from reference TRBV2 and TRBJ1-1, is EPEVTQTPSHQVTQMGQEVILRCVPISNHLYFYWYRQILGQKVEFLVSFYNNEISEKSEIFDDQFSVERPDGSNFTLKIRSTKLEDSAMYFCASKVREGTEAFFGQGTRLTVV.

V gene TRBV7-2 combines with J gene TRBJ1-1; 10 bases are a match to TRBD1. Germline loops: CDR1 SGHTA, CDR2 FQGNSA. The CDR3 has 15 residues. After removal of 7 bases from V and 4 bases from J, the junction contained 9 bases not matched to a gene. The CDR3 protein is CASTTGQGLGTEAFF. CDR3 in DNA: TGTGCCAGCACCACGGGACAGGGGTTGGGCACTGAAGCTTTCTTT.

V usage is TRBV4-1 and J usage is TRBJ1-1; 7 nucleotides agree with TRBD1. This CDR3 spans 15 amino acids. V lost 4 bases, J lost 3 bases, and 8 bases stayed unmatched. Per the germline V gene, CDR1 is MGHRA and CDR2 is YSYEKL. CDR3 in amino acids: CASSRSGQTYTEAFF. CDR3 nucleotides: TGCGCCAGCAGCCGCTCGGGACAGACTTACACTGAAGCTTTCTTT.

The chain carries TRBV30 and TRBJ1-6; maybe TRBD1 (5 bases). This CDR3 has 14 amino acids. CDR1 GTSNPN and CDR2 SVGIG come from the germline V gene (reference sequence). Trimming left V 2 bases short and J 6 bases short, with 11 bases between. CDR3 sequence: CAWSKGDSNSPLHF. The DNA of the CDR3 is TGTGCCTGGAGTAAAGGAGACAGTAATTCACCCCTCCACTTT.

The genes are TRBV11-2 and TRBJ1-4; D is unclear. CDR1 and CDR2 (germline): SGHAT, FQNNGV. There are 14 residues in the CDR3. The V end lost 5 bases, the J end lost 5 bases, and 12 bases lay between the germline ends. The CDR3 sequence is CASSEPGLNEKLFF. CDR3 DNA: TGTGCCAGCAGCGAACCAGGACTCAATGAAAAACTGTTTTTT.

This chain joins TRBV19 and TRBJ1-4; TRBD1 is a possible D gene (6 bases). Trimming shortened V by 10 bases and J by 0 bases, and 15 bases separated the two germline ends. Germline V gene data show CDR1 as LNHDA and CDR2 as SQIVND (reference sequence). The CDR3 spans 15 residues. CDR3 residues: CATADRDATNEKLFF. Here the CDR3 DNA reads TGTGCCACCGCGGACAGAGATGCAACTAATGAAAAACTGTTTTTT.

The CDR3 reads CASSLVGGGNAFF. CDR3 sequence (DNA): TGTGCCAGCAGCTTGGTTGGGGGGGGGAATGCTTTCTTT. The V gene is TRBV5-6, the J gene TRBJ1-1; a weak D match, TRBD1 (5 bases). Germline assignment: CDR1 SGHDT and CDR2 YYEEEE. The CDR3 runs to 13 residues. Trimming cost V 0 bases and J 11 bases, with 14 bases left between them.

This chain uses TRBV14 with TRBJ2-3, with D perhaps TRBD2 (5 bases). This CDR3 spans 13 amino acids. Germline CDR1 SGHDN, CDR2 FVKESK. V was pared by 3 bases and J by 1 base, with 5 bases between. The DNA for the CDR3 is TGTGCCAGCAGCCAGCGGGGCACAGATACGCAGTATTTT. Protein sequence: CASSQRGTDTQYF. Based on the CDR3 plus reference TRBV14 and TRBJ2-3, the full variable domain is EAGVTQFPSHSVIEKGQTVTLRCDPISGHDNLYWYRRVMGKEIKFLLHFVKESKQDESGMPNNRFLAERTGGTYSTLKVQPAELEDSGVYFCASSQRGTDTQYFGPGTRLTVL.

V and J are TRBV11-2 and TRBJ2-7; unclear D gene. V was pared by 5 bases and J by 4 bases, with 9 bases between. Germline V gives CDR1 SGHAT, CDR2 FQNNGV. CDR3 length: 12 residues. DNA for the CDR3: TGTGCCAGCAGCCACACAGCTTACGAGCAGTACTTC. Its translation: CASSHTAYEQYF.

The rearrangement joins TRBV28 to TRBJ2-7; 9 bases match TRBD2. From germline, CDR1 is MDHEN and CDR2 SYDVKM. V lost 3 bases to trimming and J lost 5 bases; unmatched junction nucleotides: 8. This CDR3 spans 15 amino acids. The CDR3 sequence is CASSLAGGRFDEQYF. Here the CDR3 DNA reads TGTGCCAGCAGTTTGGCGGGGGGGCGTTTCGACGAGCAGTACTTC.

The chain couples TRBV7-2 to TRBJ2-2, with 9 positions matching TRBD2. The CDR3 consists of 17 residues. Germline V CDR1 and CDR2: SGHTA, FQGNSA. J gave up 8 bases and V 6 bases, and 16 bases lay outside the gene matches. CDR3 residues: CASSRGFAGGRSGELFF. CDR3 nucleotides: TGTGCCAGCAGTCGGGGCTTCGCGGGAGGGCGGTCAGGGGAGCTGTTTTTT.

V is TRBV5-6 and J is TRBJ2-1; 12 bases are a match to TRBD2. Per the germline V gene, CDR1 is SGHDT and CDR2 is YYEEEE. This CDR3 contains 16 residues. After removal of 3 bases from V and 3 bases from J, the junction contained 4 bases not matched to a gene. CDR3 DNA: TGTGCCAGCAGCTACCTAGCGGGAGGGGACTACAATGAGCAGTTCTTC. Residues: CASSYLAGGDYNEQFF.

V usage is TRBV19 and J usage is TRBJ2-1; TRBD2 agrees at 7 bases. Germline assignment: CDR1 LNHDA and CDR2 SQIVND (reference sequence). V shed 5 bases and J 6 bases; nucleotides not matched to a gene: 7. The CDR3 runs 14 residues. CDR3 sequence: CASSRGEGVNEQFF. In DNA form, the CDR3 reads TGTGCCAGTAGTCGCGGGGAGGGCGTCAATGAGCAGTTCTTC.

The chain uses TRBV5-1 and TRBJ1-3; D is unclear. CDR3 length equals 13 residues. The germline CDR1 and CDR2 sequences are SGHRS and YFSETQ. Trimming removed 5 bases at V and 3 bases at J, with 9 bases between. CDR3 DNA sequence: TGCGCCAGCAGACCGGGAAGTGGAAACACCATATATTTT. It is translated as CASRPGSGNTIYF.

The chain employs TRBV5-1 and TRBJ1-3, with 9 bases that match TRBD1. Trimming at V came to 1 base and at J to 3 bases, leaving 5 bases not matched to a gene. The germline CDR1 and CDR2 sequences are SGHRS and YFSETQ. The CDR3 has 16 amino acids. The CDR3 reads CASSLIGDRVGNTIYF. In DNA form, the CDR3 reads TGCGCCAGCAGCTTGATAGGGGACAGGGTTGGAAACACCATATATTTT.

The J gene is TRBJ1-6, the V gene TRBV30, with D hard to call. V lost 0 bases and J 7 bases, leaving 13 bases between the germline ends. In germline, CDR1 is GTSNPN, CDR2 SVGIG (reference sequence). The CDR3 sequence is 15 residues long. CDR3 bases: TGTGCCTGGAGTGTACGGGGATTCGGGAATTCACCCCTCCACTTT. Translating gives CAWSVRGFGNSPLHF.

The chain has TRBV13 and TRBJ1-6; possibly TRBD1 for D (5 bases). Germline loops: CDR1 PRHDT, CDR2 FYEKMQ (reference sequence). The CDR3 has 13 residues. The ends were cut back, 8 bases at V and 6 bases at J, with 11 bases in the middle. In DNA, the CDR3 is TGTGCCAGCTGTCCAGGGCGTAATTCACCCCTCCACTTT. As protein: CASCPGRNSPLHF.

This chain links TRBV9 with TRBJ1-2, with 11 bases matching TRBD1. The length of the CDR3 is 15 residues. V shed 2 bases and J 8 bases; nucleotides not matched to a gene: 8. Germline V gene lookup returns CDR1 SGDLS and CDR2 YYNGEE. CDR3 region: CASSVGTGGSRGYTF. Here the CDR3 DNA reads TGTGCCAGCAGCGTCGGGACAGGGGGTTCTCGGGGCTACACCTTC.

The V call is TRBV19, the J call TRBJ2-5; 16 nucleotides match TRBD2. Trimming removed 5 bases from V and 9 bases from J; junction bases left unmatched: 9. The length of the CDR3 is 16 residues. CDR1 and CDR2 from the germline V gene are LNHDA and SQIVND (reference sequence). The CDR3 nucleotides are TGTGCCAGTAGTGGGGGACTAGCGGGAGGGACCTGGGCCCAGTACTTC. This gives the protein CASSGGLAGGTWAQYF.

The chain couples TRBV10-3 to TRBJ2-5, with D possibly being TRBD2 (6 bases). V shed 0 bases and J shed 5 bases, with 7 bases lying between them. The CDR3 length is 13 residues. Germline CDR1 is ENHRY and CDR2 is SYGVKD. The CDR3: CAISESREETQYF. For the CDR3, the DNA is TGTGCCATCAGTGAGTCACGGGAGGAGACCCAGTACTTC.

This clone is a singleton in its sample. CDR3 protein: CASSRDTRNSPLHF. DNA for the CDR3: TGTGCCAGCAGCAGGGACACCCGCAATTCACCCCTCCACTTT. The chain links TRBV14 to TRBJ1-6, with D tentatively TRBD1 (6 bases). The CDR3 runs to 14 residues. Germline V gives CDR1 SGHDN, CDR2 FVKESK. V was pared by 5 bases and J by 7 bases, with 12 bases between.

The chain employs TRBV5-1 and TRBJ2-7; TRBD2 aligns across 15 bases. J lost 0 bases, V lost 8 bases, and 3 bases had no gene match. This CDR3 is built from 15 residues. Per germline, CDR1 SGHRS and CDR2 YFSETQ. DNA for the CDR3: TGCGCCAGGGGACTAGCGGGGGGAAGCTCCTACGAGCAGTACTTC. Its translation is CARGLAGGSSYEQYF.

The V and J genes are TRBV4-2 and TRBJ2-6, with D perhaps matching TRBD1 (6 bases). CDR1 is LGHNA, CDR2 YNFKEQ, per germline. This CDR3 spans 18 amino acids. V gave up 4 bases and J gave up 0 bases, with 16 bases separating them. CDR3 amino acids: CASSPIGTPSSGANVLTF. The CDR3 DNA reads as TGTGCCAGCAGCCCGATAGGGACACCCAGCTCTGGGGCCAACGTCCTGACTTTC.

The chain combines TRBV7-9 with TRBJ2-3; the match to TRBD2 covers 11 bases. V trimming: 1 base; J trimming: 4 bases; junction bases outside the gene matches: 10. The germline gives CDR1 SEHNR, CDR2 FQNEAQ (reference sequence). CDR3 size: 18 residues. The CDR3, as DNA: TGTGCCAGCAGCTTAGTAAGGGAGTGGGGACTAGCGGCAGATACGCAGTATTTT. Translating gives CASSLVREWGLAADTQYF.

The chain links TRBV5-4 to TRBJ2-7; 8 bases are shared with TRBD1. Germline V gene data show CDR1 as SGHNT and CDR2 as YYREEE (reference sequence). The CDR3 totals 15 residues. Losses at the gene ends were 0 bases for V and 9 bases for J; bases not matched to a gene: 11. The CDR3 protein is CASSLGQGAINGQYF. CDR3 sequence (DNA): TGTGCCAGCAGCTTGGGTCAGGGGGCGATAAACGGGCAGTACTTC.